The clone carrying this TCR beta chain was counted only a few times. Its specificity is not known. TCRdb's copy holds only in-frame clones and misses some; the assay was immunoSEQ multiplex PCR. The repertoire holds 90,000 to 120,000 clones, with 85% to 90% as singletons. This entry comes from a study of T cell responses to AZD1222 COVID-19 vaccine. At the level of the study: Second doses at about 4 or about 12 weeks were pooled. Study-level results: Spike-specific TCR breadth and depth were elevated following two AZD1222 doses.

This TCR was sampled from an adult in good health. This material consisted of peripheral blood, taken on day 0 of AZD1222 vaccination.

DNA of the CDR3: TGCGCCAGCAGTGAGTCGTTATGCGTTCGATACGAGCAGTACTTC. It translates to CASSESLCVRYEQYF. V is TRBV10-1 and J is TRBJ2-7; D call uncertain. Germline CDR1 reads WNHNN; CDR2 reads SYGVQD (reference sequence). V lost 0 bases and J lost 4, with 13 bases in between. The CDR3 is 15 residues long.